This T cell receptor (beta chain) was captured by sequencing in a study of T-cell memory formation after mild COVID-19. Study-level findings and limits: CD4/CD8 balance held among clones contracting day 15 to 85, and later expanders leaned CD4+. CM and EM subsets held most contracting CD4+ clones; EMRA held CD8+ ones.

The CDR3 runs to 19 residues. Germline CDR1 MNHEY, CDR2 SVGEGT. V was pared by 5 bases and J by 0 bases, with 23 bases between. UMIs and sample barcodes were carried by the TCR alpha and TCR beta cDNA libraries that 5'RACE produced using constant-segment primers. TCRdb redid the calling of the 5' RACE reads with MiXCR, one entry per CDR3 protein. The repertoire holds under 300,000 distinct CDR3 sequences, with approximately 19% as singletons. This clonotype was observed a handful of times. Its antigen remains unknown. The J gene is TRBJ2-1, the V gene TRBV6-2 or TRBV6-3; perhaps D is TRBD1 or TRBD2 (6 bases each). The TCR comes from a man aged 18 to 35 who had mild COVID-19 (a few samples of this study predate the infection). Cell type and time point are not known. Sequencing was done on a sample of PBMCs or a T cell subset sorted from them (not recorded which). The CDR3: CASSVPRGLGFSSYNEQFF. DNA for the CDR3: TGTGCCAGCAGTGTACCTCGGGGGCTTGGGTTTAGCTCCTACAATGAGCAGTTCTTC.